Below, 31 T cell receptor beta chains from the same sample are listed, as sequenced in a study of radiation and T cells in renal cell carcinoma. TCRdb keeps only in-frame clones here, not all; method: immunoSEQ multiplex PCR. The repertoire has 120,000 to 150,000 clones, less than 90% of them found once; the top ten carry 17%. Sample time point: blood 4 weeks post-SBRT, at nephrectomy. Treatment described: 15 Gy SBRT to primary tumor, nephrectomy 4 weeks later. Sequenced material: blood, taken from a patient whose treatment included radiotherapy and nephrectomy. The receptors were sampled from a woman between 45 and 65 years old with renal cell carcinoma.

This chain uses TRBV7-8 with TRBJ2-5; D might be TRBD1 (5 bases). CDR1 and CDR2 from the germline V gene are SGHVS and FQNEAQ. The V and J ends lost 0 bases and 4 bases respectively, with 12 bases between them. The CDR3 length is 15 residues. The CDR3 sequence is CASSLALNRIETQYF. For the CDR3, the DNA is TGTGCCAGCAGCTTAGCGCTTAACAGGATAGAGACCCAGTACTTC.

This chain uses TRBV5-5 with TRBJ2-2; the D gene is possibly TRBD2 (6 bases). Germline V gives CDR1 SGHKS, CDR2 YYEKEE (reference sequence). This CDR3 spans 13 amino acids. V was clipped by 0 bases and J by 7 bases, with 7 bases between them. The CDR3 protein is CASSLVGGGELFF. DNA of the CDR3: TGTGCCAGCAGCTTGGTGGGAGGCGGGGAGCTGTTTTTT.

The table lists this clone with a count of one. The CDR3 here is CASSYSGANVLTF. As DNA, the CDR3 is TGTGCCAGCAGTTACTCTGGGGCCAACGTCCTGACTTTC. The rearrangement joins TRBV6-5 to TRBJ2-6; D is uncertain. This CDR3 is built from 13 residues. V gave up 0 bases and J gave up 3 bases, with 0 bases separating them. Germline V gene lookup returns CDR1 MNHEY and CDR2 SVGAGI.

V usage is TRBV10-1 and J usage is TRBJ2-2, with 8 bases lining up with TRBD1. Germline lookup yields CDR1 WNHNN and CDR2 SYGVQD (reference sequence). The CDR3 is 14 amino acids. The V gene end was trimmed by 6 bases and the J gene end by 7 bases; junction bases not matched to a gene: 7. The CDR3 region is CASRSGTGVGELFF. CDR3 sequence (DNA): TGCGCCAGCAGATCCGGGACAGGCGTCGGGGAGCTGTTTTTT.

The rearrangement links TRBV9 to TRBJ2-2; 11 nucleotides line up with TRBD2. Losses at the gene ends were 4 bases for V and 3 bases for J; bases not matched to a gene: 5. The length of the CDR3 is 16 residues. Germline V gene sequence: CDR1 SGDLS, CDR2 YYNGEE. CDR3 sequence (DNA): TGTGCCAGCAGCCCGGGACTAGCGGAAGACACCGGGGAGCTGTTTTTT. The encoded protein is CASSPGLAEDTGELFF. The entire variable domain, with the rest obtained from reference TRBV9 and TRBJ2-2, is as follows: DSGVTQTPKHLITATGQRVTLRCSPRSGDLSVYWYQQSLDQGLQFLIQYYNGEERAKGNILERFSAQQFPDLHSELNLSSLELGDSALYFCASSPGLAEDTGELFFGEGSRLTVL.

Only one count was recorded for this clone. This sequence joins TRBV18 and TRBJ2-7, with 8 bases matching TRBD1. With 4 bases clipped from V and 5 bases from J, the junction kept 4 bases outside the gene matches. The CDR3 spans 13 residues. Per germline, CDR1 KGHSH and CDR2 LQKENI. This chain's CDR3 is CASSRTGSNEQYF. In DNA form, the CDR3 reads TGTGCCAGCTCACGGACAGGGTCGAACGAGCAGTACTTC. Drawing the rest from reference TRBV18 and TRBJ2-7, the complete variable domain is NAGVMQNPRHLVRRRGQEARLRCSPMKGHSHVYWYRQLPEEGLKFMVYLQKENIIDESGMPKERFSAEFPKEGPSILRIQQVVRGDSAAYFCASSRTGSNEQYFGPGTRLTVT.

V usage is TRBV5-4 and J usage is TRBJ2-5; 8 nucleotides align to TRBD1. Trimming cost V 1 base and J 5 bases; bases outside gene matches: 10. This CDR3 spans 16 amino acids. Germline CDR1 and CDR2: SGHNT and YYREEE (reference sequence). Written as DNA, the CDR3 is TGTGCCAGCAGCTTGCCCCCGGGACAGGACCGGGAGACCCAGTACTTC. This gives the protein CASSLPPGQDRETQYF.

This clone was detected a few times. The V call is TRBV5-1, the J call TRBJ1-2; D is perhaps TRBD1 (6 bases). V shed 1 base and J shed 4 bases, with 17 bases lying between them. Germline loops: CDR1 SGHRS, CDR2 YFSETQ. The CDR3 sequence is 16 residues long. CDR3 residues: CASSLTGTPRSYGYTF. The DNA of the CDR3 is TGCGCCAGCAGCTTGACAGGGACACCCAGGAGCTATGGCTACACCTTC.

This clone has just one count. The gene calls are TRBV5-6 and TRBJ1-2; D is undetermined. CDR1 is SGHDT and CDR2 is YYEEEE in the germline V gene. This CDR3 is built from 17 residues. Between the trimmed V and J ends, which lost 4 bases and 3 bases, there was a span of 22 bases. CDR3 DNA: TGTGCCAGCAGCGCGCTTACCCGGACGGCGAACTACTATGGCTACACCTTC. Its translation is CASSALTRTANYYGYTF. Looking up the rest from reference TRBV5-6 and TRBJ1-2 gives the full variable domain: DAGVTQSPTHLIKTRGQQVTLRCSPKSGHDTVSWYQQALGQGPQFIFQYYEEEERQRGNFPDRFSGHQFPNYSSELNVNALLLGDSALYLCASSALTRTANYYGYTFGSGTRLTVV.

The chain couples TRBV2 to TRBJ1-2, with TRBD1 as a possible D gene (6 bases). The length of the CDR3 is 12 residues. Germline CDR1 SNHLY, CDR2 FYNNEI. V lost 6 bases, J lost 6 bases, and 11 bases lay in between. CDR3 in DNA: TGTGCCAGCAGCGAACAGGGAGATGGCTACACCTTC. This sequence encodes CASSEQGDGYTF.

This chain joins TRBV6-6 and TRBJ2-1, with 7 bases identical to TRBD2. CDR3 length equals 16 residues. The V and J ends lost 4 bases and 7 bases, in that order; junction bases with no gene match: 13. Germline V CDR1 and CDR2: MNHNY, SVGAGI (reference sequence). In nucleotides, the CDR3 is TGTGCCAGCAGTTCTCCTACCGGGACTACCATAAATGAGCAGTTCTTC. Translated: CASSSPTGTTINEQFF.

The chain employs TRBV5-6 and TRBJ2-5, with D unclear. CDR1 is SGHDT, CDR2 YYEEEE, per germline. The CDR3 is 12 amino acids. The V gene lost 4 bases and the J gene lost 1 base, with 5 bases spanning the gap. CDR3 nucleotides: TGTGCCAGCAGCCGGATCCAAGAGACCCAGTACTTC. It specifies CASSRIQETQYF.

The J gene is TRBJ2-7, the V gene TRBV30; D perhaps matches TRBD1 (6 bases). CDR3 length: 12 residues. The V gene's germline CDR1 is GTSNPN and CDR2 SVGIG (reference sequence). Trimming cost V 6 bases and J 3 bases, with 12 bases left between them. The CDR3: CACARDNYEQYF. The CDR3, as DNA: TGTGCCTGTGCCCGGGACAACTACGAGCAGTACTTC.

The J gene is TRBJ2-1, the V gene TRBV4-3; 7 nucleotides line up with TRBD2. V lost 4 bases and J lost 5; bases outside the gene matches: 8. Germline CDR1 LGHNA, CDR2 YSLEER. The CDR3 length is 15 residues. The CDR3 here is CASSPRKRDDNEQFF. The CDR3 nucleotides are TGCGCCAGCAGCCCCCGCAAGCGGGACGACAATGAGCAGTTCTTC.

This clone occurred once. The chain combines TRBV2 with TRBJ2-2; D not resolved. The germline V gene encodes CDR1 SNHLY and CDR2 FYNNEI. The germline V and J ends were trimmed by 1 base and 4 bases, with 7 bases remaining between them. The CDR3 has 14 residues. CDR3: CASSEVRSTGELFF. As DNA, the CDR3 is TGTGCCAGCAGTGAAGTCCGCAGCACCGGGGAGCTGTTTTTT. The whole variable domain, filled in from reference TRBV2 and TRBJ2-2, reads EPEVTQTPSHQVTQMGQEVILRCVPISNHLYFYWYRQILGQKVEFLVSFYNNEISEKSEIFDDQFSVERPDGSNFTLKIRSTKLEDSAMYFCASSEVRSTGELFFGEGSRLTVL.

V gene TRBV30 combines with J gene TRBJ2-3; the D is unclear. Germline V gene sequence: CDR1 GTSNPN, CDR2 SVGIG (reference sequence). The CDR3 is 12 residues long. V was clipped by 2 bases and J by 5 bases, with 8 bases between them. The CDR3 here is CAWSRRVDTQYF. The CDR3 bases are TGTGCCTGGAGTCGACGCGTAGATACGCAGTATTTT. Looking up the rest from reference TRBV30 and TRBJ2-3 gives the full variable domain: SQTIHQWPATLVQPVGSPLSLECTVEGTSNPNLYWYRQAAGRGLQLLFYSVGIGQISSEVPQNLSASRPQDRQFILSSKKLLLSDSGFYLCAWSRRVDTQYFGPGTRLTVL.

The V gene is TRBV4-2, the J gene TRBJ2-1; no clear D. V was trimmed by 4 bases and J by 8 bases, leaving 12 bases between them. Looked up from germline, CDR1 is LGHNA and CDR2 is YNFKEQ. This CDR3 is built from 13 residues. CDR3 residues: CASSPPTGDEQFF. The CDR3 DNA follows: TGTGCCAGCAGCCCCCCGACTGGCGATGAGCAGTTCTTC.

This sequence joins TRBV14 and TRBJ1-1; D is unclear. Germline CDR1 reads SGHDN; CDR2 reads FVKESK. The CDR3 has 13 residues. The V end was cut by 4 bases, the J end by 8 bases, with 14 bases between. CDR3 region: CASSPVDGREAFF. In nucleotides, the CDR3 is TGTGCCAGCAGCCCGGTAGATGGCAGGGAAGCTTTCTTT.

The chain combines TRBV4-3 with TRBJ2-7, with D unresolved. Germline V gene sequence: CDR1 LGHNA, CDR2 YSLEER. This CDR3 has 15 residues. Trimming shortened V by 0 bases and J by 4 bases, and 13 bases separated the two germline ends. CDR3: CASSQDGNHVYEQYF. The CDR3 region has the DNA TGCGCCAGCAGCCAAGACGGAAACCATGTTTACGAGCAGTACTTC.

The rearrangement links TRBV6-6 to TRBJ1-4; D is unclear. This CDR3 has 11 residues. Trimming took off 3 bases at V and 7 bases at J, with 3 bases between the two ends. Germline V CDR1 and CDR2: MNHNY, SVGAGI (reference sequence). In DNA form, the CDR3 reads TGTGCCAGCAGTTATTTTGAAAAACTGTTTTTT. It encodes CASSYFEKLFF.

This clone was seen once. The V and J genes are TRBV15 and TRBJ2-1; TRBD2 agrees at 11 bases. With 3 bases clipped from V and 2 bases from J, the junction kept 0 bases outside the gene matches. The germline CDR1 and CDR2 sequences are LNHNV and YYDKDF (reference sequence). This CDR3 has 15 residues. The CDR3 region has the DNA TGTGCCACCAGCAGTAGCGGGGGGGCCTACAATGAGCAGTTCTTC. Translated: CATSSSGGAYNEQFF. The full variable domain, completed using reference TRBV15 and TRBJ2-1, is DAMVIQNPRYQVTQFGKPVTLSCSQTLNHNVMYWYQQKSSQAPKLLFHYYDKDFNNEADTPDNFQSRRPNTSFCFLDIRSPGLGDTAMYLCATSSSGGAYNEQFFGPGTRLTVL.

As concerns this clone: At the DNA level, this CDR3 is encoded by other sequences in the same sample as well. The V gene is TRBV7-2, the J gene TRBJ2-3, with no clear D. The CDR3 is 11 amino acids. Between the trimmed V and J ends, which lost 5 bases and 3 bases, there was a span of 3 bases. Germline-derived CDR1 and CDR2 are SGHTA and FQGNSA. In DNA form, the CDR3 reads TGTGCCAGCAGCCCTACAGATACGCAGTATTTT. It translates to CASSPTDTQYF.

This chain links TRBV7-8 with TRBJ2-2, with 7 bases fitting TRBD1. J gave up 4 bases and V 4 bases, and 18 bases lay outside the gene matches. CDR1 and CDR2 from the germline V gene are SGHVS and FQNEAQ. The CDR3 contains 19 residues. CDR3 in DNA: TGTGCCAGCAGCTCGGACCGACAGGGTAAAGATAGTGTCACCGGGGAGCTGTTTTTT. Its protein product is CASSSDRQGKDSVTGELFF.

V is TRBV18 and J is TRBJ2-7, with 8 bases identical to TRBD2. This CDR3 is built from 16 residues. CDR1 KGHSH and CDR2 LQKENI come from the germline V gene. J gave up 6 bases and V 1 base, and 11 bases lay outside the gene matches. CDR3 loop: CASSPRDSGASGEQYF. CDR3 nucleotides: TGTGCCAGCTCACCACGGGATAGCGGGGCCTCTGGCGAGCAGTACTTC. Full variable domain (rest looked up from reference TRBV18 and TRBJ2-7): NAGVMQNPRHLVRRRGQEARLRCSPMKGHSHVYWYRQLPEEGLKFMVYLQKENIIDESGMPKERFSAEFPKEGPSILRIQQVVRGDSAAYFCASSPRDSGASGEQYFGPGTRLTVT.

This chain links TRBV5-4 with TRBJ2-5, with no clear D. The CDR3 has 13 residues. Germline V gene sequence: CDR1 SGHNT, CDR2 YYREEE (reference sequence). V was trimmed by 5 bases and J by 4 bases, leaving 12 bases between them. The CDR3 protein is CASSPTLLETQYF. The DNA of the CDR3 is TGTGCCAGCAGTCCTACCCTGTTAGAGACCCAGTACTTC. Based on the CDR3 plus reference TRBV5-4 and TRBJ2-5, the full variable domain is ETGVTQSPTHLIKTRGQQVTLRCSSQSGHNTVSWYQQALGQGPQFIFQYYREEENGRGNFPPRFSGLQFPNYSSELNVNALELDDSALYLCASSPTLLETQYFGPGTRLLVL.

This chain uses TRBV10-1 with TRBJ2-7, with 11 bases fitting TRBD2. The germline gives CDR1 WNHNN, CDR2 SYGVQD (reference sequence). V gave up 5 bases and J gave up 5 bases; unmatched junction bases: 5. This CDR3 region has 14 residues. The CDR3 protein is CASSPLGLADEQYF. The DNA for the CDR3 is TGCGCCAGCAGTCCCTTGGGACTAGCGGACGAGCAGTACTTC.

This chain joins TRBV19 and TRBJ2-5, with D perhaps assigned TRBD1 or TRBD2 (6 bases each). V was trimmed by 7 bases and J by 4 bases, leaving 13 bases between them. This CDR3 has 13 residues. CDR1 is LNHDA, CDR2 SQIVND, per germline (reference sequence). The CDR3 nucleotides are TGTGCCAGTACCATCAGGGGAGGAGAGACCCAGTACTTC. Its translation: CASTIRGGETQYF.

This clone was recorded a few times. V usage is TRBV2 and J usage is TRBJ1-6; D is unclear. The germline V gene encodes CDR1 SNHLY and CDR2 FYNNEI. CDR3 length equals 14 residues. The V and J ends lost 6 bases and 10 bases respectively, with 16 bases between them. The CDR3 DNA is TGTGCCAGCAGCCCCGACTTAGCCCCATCACCCCTCCACTTT. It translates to CASSPDLAPSPLHF. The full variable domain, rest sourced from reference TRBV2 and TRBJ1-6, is EPEVTQTPSHQVTQMGQEVILRCVPISNHLYFYWYRQILGQKVEFLVSFYNNEISEKSEIFDDQFSVERPDGSNFTLKIRSTKLEDSAMYFCASSPDLAPSPLHFGNGTRLTVT.

The CDR3 is CASTHRARSQETQYF. In nucleotides, the CDR3 is TGTGCCAGCACCCACAGGGCCAGGTCACAAGAGACCCAGTACTTC. The gene calls are TRBV6-5 and TRBJ2-5; tentative D call: TRBD1 (6 bases). Trimming stripped 7 bases from V and 2 bases from J, with 17 bases between. CDR1 and CDR2 from the germline V gene are MNHEY and SVGAGI. This CDR3 is built from 15 residues.

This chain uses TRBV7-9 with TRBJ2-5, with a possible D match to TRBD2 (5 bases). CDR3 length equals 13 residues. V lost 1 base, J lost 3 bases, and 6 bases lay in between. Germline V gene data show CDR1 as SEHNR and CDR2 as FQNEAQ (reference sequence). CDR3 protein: CASSLGAEETQYF. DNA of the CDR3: TGTGCCAGCAGCTTAGGAGCGGAAGAGACCCAGTACTTC.

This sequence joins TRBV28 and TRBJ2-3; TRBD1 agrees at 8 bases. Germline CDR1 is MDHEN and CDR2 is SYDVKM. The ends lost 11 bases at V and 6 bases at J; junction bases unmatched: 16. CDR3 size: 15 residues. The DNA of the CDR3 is TGTGCCTCAATCGGGACAGGACCCTTTGGGGATACGCAGTATTTT. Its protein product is CASIGTGPFGDTQYF. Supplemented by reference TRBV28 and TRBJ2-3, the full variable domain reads DVKVTQSSRYLVKRTGEKVFLECVQDMDHENMFWYRQDPGLGLRLIYFSYDVKMKEKGDIPEGYSVSREKKERFSLILESASTNQTSMYLCASIGTGPFGDTQYFGPGTRLTVL.